One and the same sample provided the 10 T cell receptor beta chains below, sequenced in a study of blood T cell repertoires in COVID-19. The method was immunoSEQ multiplex PCR; TCRdb's version includes in-frame clones alone and lacks a portion of them. Here the sample spans about 24,000 clones, approximately 86% being singletons. The sequenced material came from peripheral blood. The receptors derive from a human donor with acute or convalescent COVID-19. The donor label of this sample is uncertain.

This clone was detected once. The gene calls are TRBV7-9 and TRBJ2-2; 8 nucleotides agree with TRBD1. V shed 2 bases, J shed 5 bases, and the junction held 4 bases outside the gene matches. Germline CDR1 reads SEHNR; CDR2 reads FQNEAQ (reference sequence). The CDR3 loop spans 15 amino acids. CDR3 sequence: CASSLWTGSTGELFF. The CDR3 nucleotides are TGTGCCAGCAGCTTATGGACAGGGTCAACCGGGGAGCTGTTTTTT.

The chain joins TRBV7-2 to TRBJ2-1, with 8 bases aligning to TRBD2. Germline values: CDR1 SGHTA, CDR2 FQGNSA. The V segment lost 3 bases and the J segment 10 bases; nucleotides outside the gene matches: 11. This CDR3 region has 15 residues. This CDR3 reads CASSLTDSGGGEQFF. As DNA, the CDR3 is TGTGCCAGCAGCTTGACGGACTCCGGCGGGGGGGAGCAGTTCTTC.

The CDR3 region is CSVDFGQGGEKLFF. CDR3 nucleotide sequence: TGCAGCGTGGACTTCGGACAGGGTGGTGAAAAACTGTTTTTT. The chain couples TRBV29-1 to TRBJ1-4; 8 positions agree with TRBD1. V trimming: 6 bases; J trimming: 7 bases; junction bases outside the gene matches: 10. This CDR3 spans 14 amino acids. The germline gives CDR1 SQVTM, CDR2 ANQGSEA.

The chain uses TRBV6-5 and TRBJ2-5; 14 bases agree with TRBD2. Looked up from germline, CDR1 is MNHEY and CDR2 is SVGAGI. J lost 10 bases, V lost 4 bases, and 11 bases had no gene match. This CDR3 has 16 amino acids. The CDR3 sequence is CASSSYDATSGRVQYF. For the CDR3, the DNA is TGTGCCAGCAGTTCCTACGATGCGACTAGCGGGAGGGTCCAGTACTTC.

By frequency in the sample, this clone is medium-sized. This chain connects TRBV10-1 to TRBJ2-3; tentative D call: TRBD2 (6 bases). V was shortened by 0 bases and J by 2 bases, with 9 bases between the two germline ends. The CDR3 runs 15 residues. Germline V lookup: CDR1 WNHNN, CDR2 SYGVQD (reference sequence). The CDR3 coding sequence is TGCGCCAGCAGTGAGTCGGAGGGATCCACAGATACGCAGTATTTT. This gives the protein CASSESEGSTDTQYF.

A few counts support this clone. The chain uses TRBV5-1 and TRBJ1-6; tentative D call: TRBD1 (6 bases). This CDR3 spans 15 amino acids. Between the trimmed V and J ends, which lost 0 bases and 12 bases, there was a span of 16 bases. From germline, CDR1 is SGHRS and CDR2 YFSETQ. The CDR3 DNA follows: TGCGCCAGCAGCTTGGATCAGGGGAATAGACGACCCCTCCACTTT. It encodes CASSLDQGNRRPLHF.

The chain recombines TRBV29-1 with TRBJ1-2, with 7 bases identical to TRBD1. The CDR3 is made up of 14 amino acids. V lost 0 bases and J lost 8; bases outside the gene matches: 9. Germline CDR1 reads SQVTM; CDR2 reads ANQGSEA. CDR3 sequence: CSVEDLGGSRGYTF. CDR3 in DNA: TGCAGCGTTGAAGATCTAGGGGGCTCGAGGGGCTACACCTTC.

This chain uses TRBV4-2 with TRBJ2-1; TRBD1 agrees at 10 bases. The V segment lost 0 bases and the J segment 6 bases; nucleotides outside the gene matches: 8. This CDR3 has 17 amino acids. Germline V lookup: CDR1 LGHNA, CDR2 YNFKEQ. CDR3 sequence: CASSQEPHWTGGNEQFF. The CDR3 coding sequence is TGTGCCAGCAGCCAAGAACCTCACTGGACAGGGGGCAATGAGCAGTTCTTC.

This chain links TRBV2 with TRBJ1-1; D gene unclear. In germline, CDR1 is SNHLY, CDR2 FYNNEI. V was trimmed by 8 bases and J by 2 bases, leaving 9 bases between them. The CDR3 runs 12 residues. The CDR3 bases are TGTGCCAGCGTTCCGGTTAACACTGAAGCTTTCTTT. Amino acids: CASVPVNTEAFF.

This chain joins TRBV5-6 and TRBJ1-1; D not certain. This CDR3 contains 11 residues. From germline, CDR1 is SGHDT and CDR2 YYEEEE. Trimming removed 4 bases at V and 7 bases at J, with 8 bases between. The CDR3 sequence: CASSQVDEAFF. DNA of the CDR3: TGTGCCAGCAGCCAAGTAGATGAAGCTTTCTTT. The entire variable domain, with the rest obtained from reference TRBV5-6 and TRBJ1-1, is as follows: DAGVTQSPTHLIKTRGQQVTLRCSPKSGHDTVSWYQQALGQGPQFIFQYYEEEERQRGNFPDRFSGHQFPNYSSELNVNALLLGDSALYLCASSQVDEAFFGQGTRLTVV.